This T cell receptor beta chain was found in a study of Ad26.COV2.S vaccination and SARS-CoV-2 variants. Study-level background: Donor got 5x10^10 or 1x10^11 viral particles of Ad26.COV2.S. Study results and caveats: Possible underestimation of total T cell responses by the TCR breadth and depth analyses was noted.

CDR1 is SGHRS, CDR2 YFSETQ, per germline. There are 18 residues in the CDR3. Trimming took 4 bases from V and 0 from J, leaving 17 bases between them. This table comes from immunoSEQ multiplex PCR, and its TCRdb copy is limited to in-frame clones, with some not included. The sample has roughly 700,000 clones, around 92% seen once. To note about this clone: Its antigen is unidentified.

Treatment indicated: roughly 19 received Ad26.COV2.S at low or high dose, single or two shots; roughly five received placebo; per-sample allocation not given. On day 63 after the first injection, vaccine and placebo recipients gave samples. The chain uses TRBV5-1 and TRBJ1-6, with D possibly matching TRBD1 (5 bases). The source material was peripheral blood, sampled in a trial of Ad26.COV2.S vaccine versus placebo. The receptor's source is a person between 18 and 65 years old who received the Ad26.COV2.S COVID-19 vaccine or a placebo. The CDR3 loop reads CASSLSLPGSSYNSPLHF. CDR3 in DNA: TGCGCCAGCAGCCTGAGTTTACCAGGGAGCTCCTATAATTCACCCCTCCACTTT.